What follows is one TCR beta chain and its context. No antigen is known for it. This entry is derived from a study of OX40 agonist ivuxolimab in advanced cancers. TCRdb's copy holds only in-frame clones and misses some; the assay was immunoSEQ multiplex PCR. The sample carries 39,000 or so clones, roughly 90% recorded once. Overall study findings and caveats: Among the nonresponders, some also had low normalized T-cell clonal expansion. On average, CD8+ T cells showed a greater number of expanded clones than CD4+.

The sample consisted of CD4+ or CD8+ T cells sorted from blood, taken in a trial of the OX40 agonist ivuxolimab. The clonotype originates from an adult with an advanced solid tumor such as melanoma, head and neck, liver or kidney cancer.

The CDR3 region has the DNA TGTGCCATCACTTGGGGAAACACCATATATTTT. Translation gives CAITWGNTIYF. The chain recombines TRBV10-3 with TRBJ1-3, with D hard to call. The CDR3 has 11 amino acids. Germline V gene lookup returns CDR1 ENHRY and CDR2 SYGVKD. The V end was cut by 7 bases, the J end by 4 bases, with 5 bases between.